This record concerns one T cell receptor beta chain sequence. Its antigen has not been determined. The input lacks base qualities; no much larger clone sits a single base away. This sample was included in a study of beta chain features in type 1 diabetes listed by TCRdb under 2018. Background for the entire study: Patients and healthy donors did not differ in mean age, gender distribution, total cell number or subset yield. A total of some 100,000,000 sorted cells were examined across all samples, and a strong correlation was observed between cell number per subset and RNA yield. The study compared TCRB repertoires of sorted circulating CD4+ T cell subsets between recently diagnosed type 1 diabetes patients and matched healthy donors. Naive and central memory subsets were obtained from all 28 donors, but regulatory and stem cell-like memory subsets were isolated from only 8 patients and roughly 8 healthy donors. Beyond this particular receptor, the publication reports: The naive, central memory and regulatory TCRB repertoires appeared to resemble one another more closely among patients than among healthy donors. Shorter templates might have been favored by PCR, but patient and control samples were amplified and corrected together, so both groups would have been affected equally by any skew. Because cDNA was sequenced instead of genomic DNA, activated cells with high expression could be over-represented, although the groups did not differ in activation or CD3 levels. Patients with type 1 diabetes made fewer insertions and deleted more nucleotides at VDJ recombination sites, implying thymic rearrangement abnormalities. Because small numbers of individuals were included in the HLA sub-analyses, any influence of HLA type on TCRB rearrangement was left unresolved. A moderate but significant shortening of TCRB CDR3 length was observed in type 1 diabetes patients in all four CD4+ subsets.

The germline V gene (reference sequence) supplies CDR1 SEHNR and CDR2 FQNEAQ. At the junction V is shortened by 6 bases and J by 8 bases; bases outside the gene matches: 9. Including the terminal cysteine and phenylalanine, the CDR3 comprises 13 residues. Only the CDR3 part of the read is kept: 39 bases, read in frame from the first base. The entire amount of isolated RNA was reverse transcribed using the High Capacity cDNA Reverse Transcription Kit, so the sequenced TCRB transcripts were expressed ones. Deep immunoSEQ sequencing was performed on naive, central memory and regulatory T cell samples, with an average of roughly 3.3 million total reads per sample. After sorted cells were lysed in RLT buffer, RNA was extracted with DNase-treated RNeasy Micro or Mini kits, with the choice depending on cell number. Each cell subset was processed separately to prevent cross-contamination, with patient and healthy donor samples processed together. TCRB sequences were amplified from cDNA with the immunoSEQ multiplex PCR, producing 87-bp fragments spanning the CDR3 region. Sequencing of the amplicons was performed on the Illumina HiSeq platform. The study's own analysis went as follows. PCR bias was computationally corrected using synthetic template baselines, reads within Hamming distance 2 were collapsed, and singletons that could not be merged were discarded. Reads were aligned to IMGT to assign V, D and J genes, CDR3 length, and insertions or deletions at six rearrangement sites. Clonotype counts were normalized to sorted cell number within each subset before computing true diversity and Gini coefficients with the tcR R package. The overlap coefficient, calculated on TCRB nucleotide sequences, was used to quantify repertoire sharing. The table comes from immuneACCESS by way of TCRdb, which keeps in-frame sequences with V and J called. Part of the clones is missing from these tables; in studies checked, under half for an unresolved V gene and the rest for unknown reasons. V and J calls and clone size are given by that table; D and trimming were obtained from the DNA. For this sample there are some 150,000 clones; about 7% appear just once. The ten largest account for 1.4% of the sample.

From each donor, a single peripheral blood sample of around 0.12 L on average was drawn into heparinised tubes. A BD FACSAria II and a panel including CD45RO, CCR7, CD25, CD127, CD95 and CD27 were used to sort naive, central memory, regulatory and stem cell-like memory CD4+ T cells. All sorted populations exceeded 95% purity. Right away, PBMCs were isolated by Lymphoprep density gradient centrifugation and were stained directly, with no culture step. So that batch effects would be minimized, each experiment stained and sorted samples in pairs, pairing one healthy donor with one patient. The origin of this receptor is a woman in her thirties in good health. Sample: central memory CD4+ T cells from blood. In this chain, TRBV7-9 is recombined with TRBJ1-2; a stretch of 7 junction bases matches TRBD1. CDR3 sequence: CASSRAGGDGYTF. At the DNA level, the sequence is TGTGCCAGCAGTAGGGCAGGGGGTGACGGCTACACCTTC.